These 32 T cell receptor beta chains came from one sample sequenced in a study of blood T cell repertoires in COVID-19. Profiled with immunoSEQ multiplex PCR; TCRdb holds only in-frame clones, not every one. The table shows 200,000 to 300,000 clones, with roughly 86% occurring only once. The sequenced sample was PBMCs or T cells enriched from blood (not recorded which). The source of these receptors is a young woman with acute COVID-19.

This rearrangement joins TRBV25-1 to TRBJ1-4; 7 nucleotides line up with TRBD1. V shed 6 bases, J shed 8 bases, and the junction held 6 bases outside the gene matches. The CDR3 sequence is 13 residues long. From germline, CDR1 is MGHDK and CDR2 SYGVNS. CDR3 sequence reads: CASSGIRGEKLFF. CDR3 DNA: TGTGCCAGCAGCGGGATCAGGGGGGAAAAACTGTTTTTT.

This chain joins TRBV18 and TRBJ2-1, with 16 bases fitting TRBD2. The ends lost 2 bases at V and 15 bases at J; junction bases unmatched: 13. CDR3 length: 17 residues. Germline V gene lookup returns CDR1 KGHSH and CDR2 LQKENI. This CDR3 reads CASSPSGTSGGAGNPFF. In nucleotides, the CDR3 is TGTGCCAGCTCACCATCAGGGACTAGCGGGGGGGCAGGTAATCCGTTCTTC.

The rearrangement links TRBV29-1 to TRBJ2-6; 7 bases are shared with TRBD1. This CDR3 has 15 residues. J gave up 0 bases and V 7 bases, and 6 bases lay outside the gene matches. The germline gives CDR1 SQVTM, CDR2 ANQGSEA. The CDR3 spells CSAGDRSSGANVLTF. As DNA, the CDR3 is TGCAGCGCAGGGGACAGAAGCTCTGGGGCCAACGTCCTGACTTTC.

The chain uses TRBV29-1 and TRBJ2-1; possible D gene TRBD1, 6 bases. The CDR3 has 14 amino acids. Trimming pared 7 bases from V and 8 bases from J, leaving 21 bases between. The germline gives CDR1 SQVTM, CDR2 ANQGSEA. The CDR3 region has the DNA TGCAGCGCCATCCGGGACACCCTGGGGGATGAGCAGTTCTTC. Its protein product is CSAIRDTLGDEQFF.

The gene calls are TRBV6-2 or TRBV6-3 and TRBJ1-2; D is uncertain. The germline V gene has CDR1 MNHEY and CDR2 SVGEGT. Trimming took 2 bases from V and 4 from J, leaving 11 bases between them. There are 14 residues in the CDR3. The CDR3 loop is CASSYDGPPYGYTF. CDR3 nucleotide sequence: TGTGCCAGCAGTTACGATGGGCCACCCTATGGCTACACCTTC.

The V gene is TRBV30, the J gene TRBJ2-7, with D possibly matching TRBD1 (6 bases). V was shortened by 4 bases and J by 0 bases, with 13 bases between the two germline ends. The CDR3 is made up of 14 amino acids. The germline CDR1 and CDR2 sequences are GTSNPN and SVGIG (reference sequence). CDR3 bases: TGTGCCTGGAATACGGGACACTTCTCCTACGAGCAGTACTTC. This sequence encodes CAWNTGHFSYEQYF.

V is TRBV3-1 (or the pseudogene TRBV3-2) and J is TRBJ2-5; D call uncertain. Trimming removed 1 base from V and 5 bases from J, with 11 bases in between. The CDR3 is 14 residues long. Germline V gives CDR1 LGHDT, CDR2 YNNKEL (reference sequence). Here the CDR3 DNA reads TGTGCCAGCAGCCAAGCTAGTAACGAGGAGACCCAGTACTTC. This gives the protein CASSQASNEETQYF.

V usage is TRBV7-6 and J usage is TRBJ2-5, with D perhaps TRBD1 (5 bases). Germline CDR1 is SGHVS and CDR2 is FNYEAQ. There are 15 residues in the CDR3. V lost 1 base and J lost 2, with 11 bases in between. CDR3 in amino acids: CASSLGGDRQETQYF. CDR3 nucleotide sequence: TGTGCCAGCAGCTTAGGGGGTGACAGACAAGAGACCCAGTACTTC. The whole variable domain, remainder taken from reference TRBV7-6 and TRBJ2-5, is GAGVSQSPRYKVTKRGQDVALRCDPISGHVSLYWYRQALGQGPEFLTYFNYEAQQDKSGLPNDRFSAERPEGSISTLTIQRTEQRDSAMYRCASSLGGDRQETQYFGPGTRLLVL.

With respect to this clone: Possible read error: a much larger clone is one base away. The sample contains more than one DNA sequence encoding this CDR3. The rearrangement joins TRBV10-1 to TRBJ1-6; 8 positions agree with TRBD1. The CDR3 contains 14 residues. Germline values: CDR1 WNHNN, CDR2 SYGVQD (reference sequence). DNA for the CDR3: TGTGCCAGCAGCCGGGACAGGAAAAATTCACCCCTCCACTTT. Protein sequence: CASSRDRKNSPLHF.

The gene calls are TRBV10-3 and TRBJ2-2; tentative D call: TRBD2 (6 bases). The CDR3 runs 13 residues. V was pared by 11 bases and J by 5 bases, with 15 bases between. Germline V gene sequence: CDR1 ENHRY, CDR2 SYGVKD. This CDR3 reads CAPEGPRTGELFF. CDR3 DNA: TGTGCCCCGGAGGGCCCGAGGACCGGGGAGCTGTTTTTT.

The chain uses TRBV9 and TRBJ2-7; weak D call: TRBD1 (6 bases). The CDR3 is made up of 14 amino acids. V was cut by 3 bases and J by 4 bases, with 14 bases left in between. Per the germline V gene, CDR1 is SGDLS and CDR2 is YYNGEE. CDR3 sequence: CASSAGTQGYEQYF. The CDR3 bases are TGTGCCAGCAGCGCCGGGACACAGGGTTACGAGCAGTACTTC.

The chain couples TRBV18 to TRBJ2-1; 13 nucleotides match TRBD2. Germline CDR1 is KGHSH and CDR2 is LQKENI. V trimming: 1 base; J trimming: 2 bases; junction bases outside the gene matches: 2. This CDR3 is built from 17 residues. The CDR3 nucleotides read TGTGCCAGCTCACCACAACTAGCGGGGGGGCCCTACAATGAGCAGTTCTTC. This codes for CASSPQLAGGPYNEQFF.

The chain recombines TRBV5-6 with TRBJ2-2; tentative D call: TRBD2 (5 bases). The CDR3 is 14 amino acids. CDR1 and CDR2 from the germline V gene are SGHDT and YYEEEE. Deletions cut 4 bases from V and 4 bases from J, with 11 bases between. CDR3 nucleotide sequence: TGTGCCAGCAGCCGTAGGGAGAGCACCGGGGAGCTGTTTTTT. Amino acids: CASSRRESTGELFF.

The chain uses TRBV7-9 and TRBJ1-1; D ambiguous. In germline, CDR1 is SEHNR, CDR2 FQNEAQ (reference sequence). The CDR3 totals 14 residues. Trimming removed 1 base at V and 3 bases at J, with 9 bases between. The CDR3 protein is CASSLEGGDTEAFF. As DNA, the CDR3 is TGTGCCAGCAGCTTAGAGGGAGGCGACACTGAAGCTTTCTTT.

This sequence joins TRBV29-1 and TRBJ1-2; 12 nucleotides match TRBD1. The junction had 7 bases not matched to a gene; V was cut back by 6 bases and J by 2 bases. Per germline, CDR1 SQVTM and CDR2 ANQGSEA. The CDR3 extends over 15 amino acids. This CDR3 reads CSVWDRGLTNYGYTF. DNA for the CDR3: TGCAGCGTCTGGGACAGGGGGCTAACGAACTATGGCTACACCTTC.

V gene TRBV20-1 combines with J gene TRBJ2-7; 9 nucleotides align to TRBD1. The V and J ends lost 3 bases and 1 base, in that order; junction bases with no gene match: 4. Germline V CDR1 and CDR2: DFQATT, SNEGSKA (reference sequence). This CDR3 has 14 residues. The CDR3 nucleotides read TGCAGTGCTAGTAGGGACAGGGATTCCTACGAGCAGTACTTC. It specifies CSASRDRDSYEQYF.

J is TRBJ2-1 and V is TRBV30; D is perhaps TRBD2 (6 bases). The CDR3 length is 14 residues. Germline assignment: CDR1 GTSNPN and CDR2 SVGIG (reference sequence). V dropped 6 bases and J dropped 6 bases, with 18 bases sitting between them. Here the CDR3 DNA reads TGTGCCTGTCCCGCCTTGGGGGGACTCAATGAGCAGTTCTTC. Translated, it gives CACPALGGLNEQFF.

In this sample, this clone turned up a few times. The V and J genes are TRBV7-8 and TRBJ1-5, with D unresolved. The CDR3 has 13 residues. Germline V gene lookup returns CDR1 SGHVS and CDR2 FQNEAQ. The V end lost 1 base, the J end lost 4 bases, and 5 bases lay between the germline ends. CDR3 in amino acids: CASSLGANQPQHF. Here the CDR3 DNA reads TGTGCCAGCAGCTTAGGGGCGAATCAGCCCCAGCATTTT.

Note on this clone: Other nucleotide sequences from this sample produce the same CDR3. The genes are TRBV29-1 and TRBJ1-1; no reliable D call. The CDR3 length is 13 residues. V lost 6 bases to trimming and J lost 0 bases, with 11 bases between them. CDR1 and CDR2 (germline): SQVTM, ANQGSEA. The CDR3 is CSVAAGMNTEAFF. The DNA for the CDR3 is TGCAGCGTCGCTGCAGGTATGAACACTGAAGCTTTCTTT.

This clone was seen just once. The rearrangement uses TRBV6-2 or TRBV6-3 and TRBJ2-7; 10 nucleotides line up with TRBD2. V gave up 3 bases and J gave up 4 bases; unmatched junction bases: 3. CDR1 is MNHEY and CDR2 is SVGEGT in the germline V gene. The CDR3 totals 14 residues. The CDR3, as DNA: TGTGCCAGCAGTTATACTAGCGGGGCTTACGAGCAGTACTTC. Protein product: CASSYTSGAYEQYF.

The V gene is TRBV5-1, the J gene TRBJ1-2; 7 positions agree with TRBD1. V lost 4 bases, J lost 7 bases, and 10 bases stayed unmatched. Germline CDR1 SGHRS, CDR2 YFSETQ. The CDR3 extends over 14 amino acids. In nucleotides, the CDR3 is TGCGCCAGCAGCCCACCGACAGGGATTCTTGGCTACACCTTC. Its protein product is CASSPPTGILGYTF.

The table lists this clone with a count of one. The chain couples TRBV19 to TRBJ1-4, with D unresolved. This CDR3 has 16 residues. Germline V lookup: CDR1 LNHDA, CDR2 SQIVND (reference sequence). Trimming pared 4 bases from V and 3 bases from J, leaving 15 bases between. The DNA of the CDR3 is TGTGCCAGTAGTAGATTTGAGGTGGGAGCTAATGAAAAACTGTTTTTT. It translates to CASSRFEVGANEKLFF. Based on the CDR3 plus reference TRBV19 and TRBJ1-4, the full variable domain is DGGITQSPKYLFRKEGQNVTLSCEQNLNHDAMYWYRQDPGQGLRLIYYSQIVNDFQKGDIAEGYSVSREKKESFPLTVTSAQKNPTAFYLCASSRFEVGANEKLFFGSGTQLSVL.

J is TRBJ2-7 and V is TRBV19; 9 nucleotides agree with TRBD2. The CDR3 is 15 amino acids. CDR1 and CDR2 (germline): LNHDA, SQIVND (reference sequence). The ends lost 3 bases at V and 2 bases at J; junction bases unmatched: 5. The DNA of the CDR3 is TGTGCCAGTAGTATCCGGCTAGCGGGGACCTACGAGCAGTACTTC. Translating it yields CASSIRLAGTYEQYF.

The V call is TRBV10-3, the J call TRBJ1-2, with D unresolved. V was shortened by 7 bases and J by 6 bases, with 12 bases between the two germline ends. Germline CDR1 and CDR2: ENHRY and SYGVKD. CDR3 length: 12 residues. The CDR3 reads CAINTGDNGYTF. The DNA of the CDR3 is TGTGCCATCAATACCGGCGACAATGGCTACACCTTC.

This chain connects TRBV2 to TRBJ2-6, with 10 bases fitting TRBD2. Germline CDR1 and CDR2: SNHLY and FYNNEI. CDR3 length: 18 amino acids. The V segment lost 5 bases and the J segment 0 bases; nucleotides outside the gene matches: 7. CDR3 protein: CASSRSGGAGSGANVLTF. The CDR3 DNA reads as TGTGCCAGCAGTCGAAGCGGGGGGGCCGGCTCTGGGGCCAACGTCCTGACTTTC.

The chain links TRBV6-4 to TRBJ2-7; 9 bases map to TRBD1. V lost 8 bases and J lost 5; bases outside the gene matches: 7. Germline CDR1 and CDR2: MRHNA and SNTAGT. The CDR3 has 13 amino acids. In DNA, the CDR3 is TGTGCCAGCGCCGGGACAGGGTCGAACGAGCAGTACTTC. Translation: CASAGTGSNEQYF.

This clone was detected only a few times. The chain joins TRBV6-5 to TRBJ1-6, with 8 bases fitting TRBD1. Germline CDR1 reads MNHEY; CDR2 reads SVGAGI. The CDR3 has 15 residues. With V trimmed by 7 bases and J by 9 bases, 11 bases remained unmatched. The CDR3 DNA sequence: TGTGCCAGCACCCAGAGGACAGGGAGCTCTTCACCCCTCCACTTT. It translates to CASTQRTGSSSPLHF.

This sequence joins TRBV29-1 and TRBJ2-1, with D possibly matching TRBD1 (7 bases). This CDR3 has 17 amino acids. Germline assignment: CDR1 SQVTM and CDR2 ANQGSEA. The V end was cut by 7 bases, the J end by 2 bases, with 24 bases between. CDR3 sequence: CSAPTAGTAQTYNEQFF. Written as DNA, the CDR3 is TGCAGCGCACCAACGGCGGGGACAGCTCAAACCTACAATGAGCAGTTCTTC.

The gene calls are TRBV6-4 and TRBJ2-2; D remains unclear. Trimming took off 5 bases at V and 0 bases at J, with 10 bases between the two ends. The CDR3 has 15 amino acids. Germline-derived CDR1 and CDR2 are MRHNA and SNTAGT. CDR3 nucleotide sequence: TGTGCCAGCAGTCGCGGAGCCCCGAACACCGGGGAGCTGTTTTTT. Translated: CASSRGAPNTGELFF.

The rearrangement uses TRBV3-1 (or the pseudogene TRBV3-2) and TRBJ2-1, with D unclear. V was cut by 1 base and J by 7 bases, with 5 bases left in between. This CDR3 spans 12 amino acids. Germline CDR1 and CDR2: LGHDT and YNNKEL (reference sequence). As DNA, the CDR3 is TGTGCCAGCAGCCAAGTTAGTAATGAGCAGTTCTTC. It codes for CASSQVSNEQFF.

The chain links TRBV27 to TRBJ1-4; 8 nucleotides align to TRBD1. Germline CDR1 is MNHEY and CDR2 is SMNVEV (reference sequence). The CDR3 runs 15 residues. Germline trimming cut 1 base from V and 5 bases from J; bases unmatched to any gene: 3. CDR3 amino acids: CASSLWGQANEKLFF. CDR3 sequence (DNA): TGTGCCAGCAGTTTATGGGGACAGGCAAATGAAAAACTGTTTTTT.

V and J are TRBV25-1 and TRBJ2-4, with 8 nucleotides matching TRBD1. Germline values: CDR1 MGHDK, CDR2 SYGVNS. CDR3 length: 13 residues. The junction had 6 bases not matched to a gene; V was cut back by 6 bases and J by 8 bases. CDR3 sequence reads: CASRRDRWDIQYF. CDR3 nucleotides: TGTGCCAGCAGGAGGGACAGGTGGGACATTCAGTACTTC.